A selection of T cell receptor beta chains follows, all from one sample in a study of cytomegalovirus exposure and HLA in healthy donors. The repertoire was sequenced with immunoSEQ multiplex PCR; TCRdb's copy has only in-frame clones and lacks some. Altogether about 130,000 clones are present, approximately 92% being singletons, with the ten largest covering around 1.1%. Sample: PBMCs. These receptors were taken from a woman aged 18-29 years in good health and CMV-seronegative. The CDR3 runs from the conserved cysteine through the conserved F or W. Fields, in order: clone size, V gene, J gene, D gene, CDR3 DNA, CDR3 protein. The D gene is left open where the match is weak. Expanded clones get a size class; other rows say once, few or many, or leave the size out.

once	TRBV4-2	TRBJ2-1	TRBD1	TGTGCCAGCAGCGAGGACAGGGCAATCAATGAGCAGTTCTTC	CASSEDRAINEQFF
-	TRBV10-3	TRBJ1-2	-	TGTGCCATCAGGTCCCTGACAGGCTTCTATGGCTACACCTTC	CAIRSLTGFYGYTF
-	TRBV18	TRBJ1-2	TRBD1	TGTGCCAGCTCACCTACAGGGGATGGCTACACCTTC	CASSPTGDGYTF
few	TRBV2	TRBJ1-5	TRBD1	TGTGCCAGCAGTGAGGACAGGGAGGCTCAGCCCCAGCATTTT	CASSEDREAQPQHF
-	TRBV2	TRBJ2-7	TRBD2	TGTGCCAGCAGTGAAGCGCAGCGGGAGCCCTACGAGCAGTACTTC	CASSEAQREPYEQYF
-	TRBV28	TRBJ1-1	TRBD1	TGTGCCAGCAGTTCGGCCCAACAGGGGGCGGCGGGGGCTTTCTTT	CASSSAQQGAAGAFF
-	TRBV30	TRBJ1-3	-	TGTGCCTGGAGGCGGATCGTGATCACTTACTCTGGAAACACCATATATTTT	CAWRRIVITYSGNTIYF
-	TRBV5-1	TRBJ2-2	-	TGCGCCAGCAGCTTGGGCCAGGGGCACCTGGAGCTGTTTTTT	CASSLGQGHLELFF
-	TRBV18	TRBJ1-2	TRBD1	TGTGCCAGCTCACCAACAGGGGACTCTGGCTACACCTTC	CASSPTGDSGYTF
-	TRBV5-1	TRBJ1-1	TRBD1	TGCGCCAGCAGCAGGGGGCCCGGGACAGTTGAAGCTTTCTTT	CASSRGPGTVEAFF
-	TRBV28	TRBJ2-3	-	TGTGCCAGCAGGCCTGAGCGCAGCACAGATACGCAGTATTTT	CASRPERSTDTQYF
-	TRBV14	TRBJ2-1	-	TGTGCCAGCAGCCAAGGGGGGCACTTGAATGAGCAGTTCTTC	CASSQGGHLNEQFF
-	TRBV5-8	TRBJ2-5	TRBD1	TGTGCCAGCAGCCGTTCACAGGGGGTGGATTTTCAAGAGACCCAGTACTTC	CASSRSQGVDFQETQYF
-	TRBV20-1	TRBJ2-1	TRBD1	TGCAGTGCCATAACAGGGGGCCCGCAGTTCTTC	CSAITGGPQFF
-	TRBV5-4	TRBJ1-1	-	TGTGCCAGCAGCCTCGACAGTAGAAGTACTGAAGCTTTCTTT	CASSLDSRSTEAFF
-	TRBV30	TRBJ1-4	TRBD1	TGTGCCTGGAGCGGGAGGACAGGGGGTTTTGGTGAAAAACTGTTTTTT	CAWSGRTGGFGEKLFF
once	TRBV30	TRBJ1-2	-	TGTGCCTGGGCACTGGGAGGGCGCTACACCTTC	CAWALGGRYTF
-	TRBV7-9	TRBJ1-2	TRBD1	TGTGCCAGCAGCTCAGGGGGTAACTATGGCTACACCTTC	CASSSGGNYGYTF
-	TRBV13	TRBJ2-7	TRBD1	TGTGCCAGCAGCCAGGGGACAGGGTCAACCTACGAGCAGTACTTC	CASSQGTGSTYEQYF
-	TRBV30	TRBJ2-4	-	TGTGCCTGGAGTCGCACCGGGAAAAAAAACATTCAGTACTTC	CAWSRTGKKNIQYF
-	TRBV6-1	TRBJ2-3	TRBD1	TGTGCCTGCCAGGACAGGGGCACAGATACGCAGTATTTT	CACQDRGTDTQYF
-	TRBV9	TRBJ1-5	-	TGTGCCAGCAGCGTTAGTCGGTTCGGTCAGCCCCAGCATTTT	CASSVSRFGQPQHF
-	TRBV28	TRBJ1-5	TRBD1	TGTGCCAGCAGTCCCCCAGGGGGGTACGGCAATCAGCCCCAGCATTTT	CASSPPGGYGNQPQHF